The next 6 T cell receptor beta chains were all read from a single sample in a study of early T cells in non-severe SARS-CoV-2 infection. TCRdb independently ran MiXCR on the 5' RACE reads; one entry per CDR3 protein. The sample carries roughly 28,000 distinct CDR3 sequences, about 5.1% recorded once. The sample taken for sequencing was whole blood. Receptors were obtained from an adult who was a healthcare worker with PCR-confirmed SARS-CoV-2 infection or an uninfected control (not recorded which).

There are many counts of this clonotype. CDR3 DNA: TGCAGTGCTAGCCGGGACAGTTCGAACACTGAAGCTTTCTTT. It specifies CSASRDSSNTEAFF. This chain joins TRBV20-1 and TRBJ1-1; 7 bases map to TRBD1. CDR1 and CDR2 from the germline V gene are DFQATT and SNEGSKA (reference sequence). CDR3 size: 14 residues. Unmatched junction bases numbered 5, after V lost 3 bases and J lost 1 base.

This chain connects TRBV29-1 to TRBJ1-4; D not certain. The ends were cut back, 4 bases at V and 4 bases at J, with 10 bases in the middle. The CDR3 totals 13 residues. Germline CDR1 is SQVTM and CDR2 is ANQGSEA. CDR3 protein: CSVGSNLNEKLFF. CDR3 coding DNA: TGCAGCGTTGGGTCGAATCTTAATGAAAAACTGTTTTTT. Filled out from reference TRBV29-1 and TRBJ1-4, the complete variable domain reads SAVISQKPSRDICQRGTSLTIQCQVDSQVTMMFWYRQQPGQSLTLIATANQGSEATYESGFVIDKFPISRPNLTFSTLTVSNMSPEDSSIYLCSVGSNLNEKLFFGSGTQLSVL.

This clonotype was recorded at least ten times. The rearrangement links TRBV7-2 to TRBJ2-2; D is perhaps TRBD1 (6 bases). Germline-derived CDR1 and CDR2 are SGHTA and FQGNSA. The ends were cut back, 5 bases at V and 3 bases at J, with 10 bases in the middle. The CDR3 covers 14 residues. The CDR3 DNA follows: TGTGCCAGCAGCACAGGGTCCTACACCGGGGAGCTGTTTTTT. Protein product: CASSTGSYTGELFF.

This clonotype was seen at least ten times. The chain is built from TRBV7-3 and TRBJ2-2, with 7 bases fitting TRBD1. V lost 6 bases and J lost 0; bases outside the gene matches: 10. The V gene's germline CDR1 is SGHTA and CDR2 FQGTGA. The CDR3 totals 17 residues. CDR3 protein: CASSFTSGQSNTGELFF. DNA for the CDR3: TGTGCCAGCAGTTTTACCTCGGGACAGTCGAACACCGGGGAGCTGTTTTTT.

This clonotype was recorded many times. V usage is TRBV5-6 and J usage is TRBJ1-2; 8 bases map to TRBD1. Germline trimming cut 4 bases from V and 6 bases from J; bases unmatched to any gene: 5. CDR1 is SGHDT, CDR2 YYEEEE, per germline. The CDR3 covers 13 residues. CDR3 nucleotide sequence: TGTGCCAGCAGCCCGGGACAGGCCCATGGCTACACCTTC. This encodes CASSPGQAHGYTF.

This clonotype was seen at least ten times. V usage is TRBV19 and J usage is TRBJ2-7, with 7 bases identical to TRBD1. J lost 2 bases, V lost 5 bases, and 9 bases had no gene match. Germline V gives CDR1 LNHDA, CDR2 SQIVND (reference sequence). The length of the CDR3 is 15 residues. The CDR3 protein is CASSLEGGTTYEQYF. CDR3 in DNA: TGTGCCAGTAGTTTGGAAGGGGGCACAACCTACGAGCAGTACTTC.